This T cell receptor (beta chain) originates from a study of Tregs in tolerant kidney transplant recipients. Unmatched junction bases numbered 6, after V lost 4 bases and J lost 0 bases. Germline CDR1 reads SGHDT; CDR2 reads YYEEEE. The CDR3 has 16 amino acids. Sequencing used immunoSEQ multiplex PCR; TCRdb keeps in-frame clones, though not all of them. This table holds more than 12,000 clones, about four fifths found once. Study outcomes and limitations: Donor-specific Treg expansion exceeded global Treg expansion in tolerant patients, suggesting antigen drive.

Before regulatory T cell sorting, thawed PBMCs rested overnight at 37°C in 200 IU/ml IL-2. Points on this clone: Antigen specificity is unknown.

The starting material was Tregs from blood, obtained before the transplant. The sequence was collected from a human donor who received a combined kidney and bone marrow transplant. This chain joins TRBV5-6 and TRBJ2-7, with 11 nucleotides matching TRBD2. The CDR3 reads CASSLASGRSSYEQYF. The DNA of the CDR3 is TGTGCCAGCAGCCTCGCTAGCGGGAGGAGCTCCTACGAGCAGTACTTC.